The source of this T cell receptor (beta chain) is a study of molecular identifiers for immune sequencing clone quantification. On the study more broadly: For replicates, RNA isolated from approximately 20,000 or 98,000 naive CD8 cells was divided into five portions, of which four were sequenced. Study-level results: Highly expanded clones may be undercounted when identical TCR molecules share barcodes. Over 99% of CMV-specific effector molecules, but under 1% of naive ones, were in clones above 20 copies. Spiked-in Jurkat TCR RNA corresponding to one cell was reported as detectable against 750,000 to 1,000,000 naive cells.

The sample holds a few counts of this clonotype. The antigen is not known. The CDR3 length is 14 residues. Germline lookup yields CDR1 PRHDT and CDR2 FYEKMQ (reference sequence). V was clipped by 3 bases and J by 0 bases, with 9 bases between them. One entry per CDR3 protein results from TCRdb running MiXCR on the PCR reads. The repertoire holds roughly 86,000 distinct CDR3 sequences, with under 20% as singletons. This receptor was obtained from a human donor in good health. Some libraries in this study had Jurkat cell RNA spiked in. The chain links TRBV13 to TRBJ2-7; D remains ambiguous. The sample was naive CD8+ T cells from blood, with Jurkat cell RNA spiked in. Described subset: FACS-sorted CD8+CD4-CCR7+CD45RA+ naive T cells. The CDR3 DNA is TGTGCCAGCAGCTTCATCCGGAACTCCTACGAGCAGTACTTC. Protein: CASSFIRNSYEQYF.